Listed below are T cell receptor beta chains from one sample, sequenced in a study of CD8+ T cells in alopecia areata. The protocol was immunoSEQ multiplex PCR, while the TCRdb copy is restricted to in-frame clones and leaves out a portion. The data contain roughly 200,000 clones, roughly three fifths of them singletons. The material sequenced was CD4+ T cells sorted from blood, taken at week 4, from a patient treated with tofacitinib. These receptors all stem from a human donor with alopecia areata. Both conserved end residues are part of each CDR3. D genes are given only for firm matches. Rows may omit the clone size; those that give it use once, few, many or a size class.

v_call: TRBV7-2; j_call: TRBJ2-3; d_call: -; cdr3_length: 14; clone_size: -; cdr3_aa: CASSLAPNTDTQYF; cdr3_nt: TGTGCCAGCAGCTTAGCACCTAACACAGATACGCAGTATTTT
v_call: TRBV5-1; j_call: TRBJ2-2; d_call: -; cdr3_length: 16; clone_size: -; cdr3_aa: CASSLGDWPRAGELFF; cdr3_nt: TGCGCCAGCAGCTTGGGCGATTGGCCTCGCGCCGGGGAGCTGTTTTTT
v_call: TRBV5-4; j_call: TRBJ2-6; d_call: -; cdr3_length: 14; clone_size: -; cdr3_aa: CASSLGTGANVLTF; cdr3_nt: TGTGCCAGCAGCTTGGGGACCGGGGCCAACGTCCTGACTTTC
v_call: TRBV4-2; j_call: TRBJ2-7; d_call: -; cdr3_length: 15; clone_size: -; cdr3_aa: CASSQEATGLGEQYF; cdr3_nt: TGTGCCAGCAGCCAAGAGGCTACGGGTTTGGGCGAGCAGTACTTC
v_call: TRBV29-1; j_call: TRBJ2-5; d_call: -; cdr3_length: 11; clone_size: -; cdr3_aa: CSVSSNGIQYF; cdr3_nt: TGCAGCGTTTCCAGTAATGGGATCCAGTACTTC
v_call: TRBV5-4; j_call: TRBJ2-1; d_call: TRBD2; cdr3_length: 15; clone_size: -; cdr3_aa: CASSTIAGGYYEQFF; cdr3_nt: TGTGCCAGCAGCACCATAGCGGGGGGTTATTATGAGCAGTTCTTC
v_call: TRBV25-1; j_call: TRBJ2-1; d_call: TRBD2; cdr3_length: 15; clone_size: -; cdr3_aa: CASSDGTSGDNEQFF; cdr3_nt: TGTGCCAGCAGTGACGGGACTAGCGGTGACAATGAGCAGTTCTTC
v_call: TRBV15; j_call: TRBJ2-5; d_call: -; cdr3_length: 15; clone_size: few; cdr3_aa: CATSKVGPLRETQYF; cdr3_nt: TGTGCCACCAGCAAGGTGGGCCCCCTGCGGGAGACCCAGTACTTC
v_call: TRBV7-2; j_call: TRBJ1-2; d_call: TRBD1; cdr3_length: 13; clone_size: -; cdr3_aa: CASSAGQSYGYTF; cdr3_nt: TGTGCCAGCAGCGCGGGACAGAGCTATGGCTACACCTTC
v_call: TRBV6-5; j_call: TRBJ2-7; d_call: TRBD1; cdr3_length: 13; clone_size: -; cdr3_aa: CASSLGTGREQYF; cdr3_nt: TGTGCCAGCAGCTTAGGGACAGGGAGAGAGCAGTACTTC